What follows are 3 T cell receptor beta chains derived from one specimen sequenced in a study of cytomegalovirus exposure and HLA in healthy donors. The PCR made use of 60 Vbeta and 13 Jbeta primers. Data came from immunoSEQ multiplex PCR; TCRdb stores just in-frame clones and leaves some out. The table has just under 250,000 clones, roughly 80% seen once; the top ten hold 5% to 6%. Sequencing was carried out using PBMCs. The receptor source for this set is a woman aged 40 to 49 in good health and CMV-seropositive.

CDR3 coding DNA: TGTGCCAGCAGTTCAACAGGGAGATTCTATGGCTACACCTTC. Protein: CASSSTGRFYGYTF. The rearrangement joins TRBV27 to TRBJ1-2; D perhaps matches TRBD1 (6 bases). Germline assignment: CDR1 MNHEY and CDR2 SMNVEV (reference sequence). The V and J ends lost 4 bases and 4 bases respectively, with 13 bases between them. This CDR3 is built from 14 residues.

This chain links TRBV27 with TRBJ1-6; 7 positions match TRBD1. Losses at the gene ends were 2 bases for V and 8 bases for J; bases not matched to a gene: 3. The CDR3 has 14 residues. CDR1 and CDR2 from the germline V gene are MNHEY and SMNVEV (reference sequence). CDR3 sequence reads: CASSLRQGDSPLHF. Written as DNA, the CDR3 is TGTGCCAGCAGTTTACGCCAGGGGGATTCACCCCTCCACTTT.

V gene TRBV27 combines with J gene TRBJ2-7; 7 positions agree with TRBD1. Unmatched junction bases numbered 7, after V lost 0 bases and J lost 8 bases. CDR1 and CDR2 (germline): MNHEY, SMNVEV (reference sequence). This CDR3 spans 14 amino acids. This chain's CDR3 is CASSLSPDRSQQYF. DNA of the CDR3: TGTGCCAGCAGTTTATCTCCGGACAGGTCCCAGCAGTACTTC.